One sample yielded the 32 T cell receptor beta chains listed below, sequenced in a study of blood T cell repertoires in COVID-19. The table came from immunoSEQ multiplex PCR; TCRdb's copy has only in-frame clones and leaves some out. The sample shows about 310,000 clones, about nine tenths of them seen only once. The sample comprised PBMCs or T cells enriched from blood (not recorded which). These receptors all come from a man aged 55-75 years who had recovered from COVID-19.

This chain joins TRBV7-9 and TRBJ1-1; weak D call: TRBD1 (6 bases). In germline, CDR1 is SEHNR, CDR2 FQNEAQ (reference sequence). Deletions cut 4 bases from V and 11 bases from J, with 17 bases between. The CDR3 extends over 13 amino acids. The CDR3 sequence: CASSSGHLQAAFF. The CDR3 DNA is TGTGCCAGCAGCTCGGGACACCTCCAGGCGGCTTTCTTT. Looking up the rest from reference TRBV7-9 and TRBJ1-1 gives the full variable domain: DTGVSQNPRHKITKRGQNVTFRCDPISEHNRLYWYRQTLGQGPEFLTYFQNEAQLEKSRLLSDRFSAERPKGSFSTLEIQRTEQGDSAMYLCASSSGHLQAAFFGQGTRLTVV.

As for this clone: The junction and the germline gene differ at one end; a read error may be behind it. The chain joins TRBV11-2 to TRBJ2-3; TRBD1 matches 7 bases. Germline CDR1 and CDR2: SGHAT and FQNNGV. CDR3 length: 13 residues. CDR3 loop: CASSLDRANTQYF. The DNA for the CDR3 is TGTGCCAGCAGCCTAGACAGGGCGAATACGCAGTATTTT.

The rearrangement links TRBV19 to TRBJ2-5; 9 bases are shared with TRBD2. The CDR3 extends over 13 amino acids. The germline V gene encodes CDR1 LNHDA and CDR2 SQIVND (reference sequence). V was clipped by 8 bases and J by 5 bases; unmatched bases: 6. As DNA, the CDR3 is TGTGCCAGTGTTAGCGGGAGTGGTGAGACCCAGTACTTC. It specifies CASVSGSGETQYF.

The V gene is TRBV12-3 or TRBV12-4, the J gene TRBJ2-1; tentatively, D is TRBD2 (6 bases). Trimming shortened V by 6 bases and J by 5 bases, and 11 bases separated the two germline ends. The CDR3 covers 13 residues. CDR3 nucleotides: TGTGCCAGCAGGAAGAGGGAGGACAATGAGCAGTTCTTC. It translates to CASRKREDNEQFF.

V and J are TRBV6-2 or TRBV6-3 and TRBJ2-7; the match to TRBD2 covers 13 bases. V lost 5 bases, J lost 3 bases, and 7 bases stayed unmatched. This CDR3 contains 16 residues. Germline V gene sequence: CDR1 MNHEY, CDR2 SVGEGT. CDR3 coding DNA: TGTGCCAGCAGTCAACCGGGACTAGCGGGAAGCTACGAGCAGTACTTC. Protein product: CASSQPGLAGSYEQYF.

This clone was seen only a few times. This chain uses TRBV7-9 with TRBJ2-2; 7 nucleotides align to TRBD1. The CDR3 has 15 residues. Germline values: CDR1 SEHNR, CDR2 FQNEAQ (reference sequence). The J segment lost 4 bases and the V segment lost 4 bases, leaving 6 bases of the junction unmatched. CDR3 DNA: TGTGCCAGCAGCTATCCCAGGGGGACCACCGGGGAGCTGTTTTTT. It yields the protein CASSYPRGTTGELFF.

Points on this clone: In the same sample, other DNA sequences code for this CDR3. The chain uses TRBV28 and TRBJ1-5; tentatively, D is TRBD1 (5 bases). The length of the CDR3 is 15 residues. V lost 3 bases and J lost 4, with 13 bases in between. Germline V gives CDR1 MDHEN, CDR2 SYDVKM. The CDR3 here is CASSFSGGGNQPQHF. CDR3 sequence (DNA): TGTGCCAGCAGTTTCTCCGGGGGGGGTAATCAGCCCCAGCATTTT.

The genes are TRBV5-1 and TRBJ1-6, with 7 bases that match TRBD1. V lost 5 bases, J lost 5 bases, and 7 bases stayed unmatched. The CDR3 consists of 15 residues. Per the germline V gene, CDR1 is SGHRS and CDR2 is YFSETQ. The CDR3 DNA sequence: TGCGCCAGCAGGTACGACAGGGCGCATAATTCACCCCTCCACTTT. This translates into CASRYDRAHNSPLHF.

The chain recombines TRBV19 with TRBJ2-7; D not resolved. The CDR3 contains 13 residues. Trimming cost V 8 bases and J 1 base, with 12 bases left between them. Germline CDR1 and CDR2: LNHDA and SQIVND (reference sequence). The CDR3 loop reads CASVGSHSYEQYF. CDR3 nucleotides: TGTGCCAGTGTGGGCTCCCATTCCTACGAGCAGTACTTC.

V and J are TRBV5-5 and TRBJ2-5; D uncertain. V lost 0 bases and J 5 bases, leaving 8 bases between the germline ends. The CDR3 length is 13 residues. Germline-derived CDR1 and CDR2 are SGHKS and YYEKEE (reference sequence). As DNA, the CDR3 is TGTGCCAGCAGCTTGGGTACAGAGGAGACCCAGTACTTC. Its translation is CASSLGTEETQYF.

J is TRBJ1-4 and V is TRBV5-4; 8 bases fit TRBD1. The CDR3 covers 14 residues. V was pared by 4 bases and J by 8 bases, with 7 bases of the junction left unmatched. Germline V gene data show CDR1 as SGHNT and CDR2 as YYREEE (reference sequence). CDR3 bases: TGTGCCAGCAGCCGAACGACAGGGGAGGAAAAACTGTTTTTT. This sequence encodes CASSRTTGEEKLFF.

The chain links TRBV10-3 to TRBJ1-1; TRBD1 matches 7 bases. This CDR3 has 13 residues. Germline-derived CDR1 and CDR2 are ENHRY and SYGVKD. The V gene end was trimmed by 6 bases and the J gene end by 0 bases; junction bases not matched to a gene: 1. This CDR3 is CAIRGTVNTEAFF. The CDR3 DNA sequence: TGTGCCATCAGGGGGACAGTGAACACTGAAGCTTTCTTT.

The genes are TRBV25-1 and TRBJ1-2; maybe TRBD1 (5 bases). The V end lost 1 base, the J end lost 3 bases, and 6 bases lay between the germline ends. Germline V gene sequence: CDR1 MGHDK, CDR2 SYGVNS. The CDR3 has 13 residues. CDR3 in amino acids: CASSESGYYGYTF. CDR3 nucleotides: TGTGCCAGCAGTGAATCAGGGTACTATGGCTACACCTTC.

This rearrangement joins TRBV6-5 to TRBJ2-1; TRBD2 matches 12 bases. Trimming took 4 bases from V and 5 from J; bases not matched to a gene: 6. Germline-derived CDR1 and CDR2 are MNHEY and SVGAGI. The length of the CDR3 is 16 residues. The CDR3, as DNA: TGTGCCAGCAGTTTACTAGCGGGAGGTTTACACAATGAGCAGTTCTTC. It yields the protein CASSLLAGGLHNEQFF.

The chain combines TRBV18 with TRBJ1-5; D is unclear. The CDR3 has 13 amino acids. Germline V CDR1 and CDR2: KGHSH, LQKENI. The V gene lost 6 bases and the J gene lost 9 bases, with 15 bases spanning the gap. DNA for the CDR3: TGTGCCAGCTCCCCCAGTTCAGATCGGCCCCAGCATTTT. Translation: CASSPSSDRPQHF.

The chain couples TRBV5-1 to TRBJ1-2; a possible D gene is TRBD1 (5 bases). CDR3 length equals 15 residues. V lost 1 base and J 6 bases, leaving 16 bases between the germline ends. CDR1 and CDR2 from the germline V gene are SGHRS and YFSETQ. CDR3 sequence (DNA): TGCGCCAGCAGCTTGCGGCAGGGAGGCTCTGATGGCTACACCTTC. As protein: CASSLRQGGSDGYTF.

The chain recombines TRBV18 with TRBJ2-7; 7 nucleotides line up with TRBD2. CDR3 length: 14 residues. Germline CDR1 and CDR2: KGHSH and LQKENI. V shed 5 bases, J shed 3 bases, and the junction held 7 bases outside the gene matches. This chain's CDR3 is CASSAQGGSYEQYF. The CDR3 region has the DNA TGTGCCAGCTCAGCCCAAGGCGGGAGCTACGAGCAGTACTTC.

J is TRBJ2-5 and V is TRBV23-1; 7 bases match TRBD1. TRBV23-1 qualifies as an ORF whose function is uncertain. The CDR3 spans 16 residues. V was clipped by 2 bases and J by 2 bases; unmatched bases: 8. In DNA, the CDR3 is TGCGCCAGCAGTCAAGGTGACAGGGATGCACAAGAGACCCAGTACTTC. Translation: CASSQGDRDAQETQYF.

On this clone itself: The germline gene is not matched at one end of the junction; a read error may be the cause. The CDR3 region has the DNA TGTGCCAGCAGCGTAGGCAGGGGCTCTGGGGCCAACGTCCTGACTTTC. Translated, it gives CASSVGRGSGANVLTF. The chain has TRBV13 and TRBJ2-6, with D possibly matching TRBD1 (6 bases). The germline V gene has CDR1 PRHDT and CDR2 FYEKMQ (reference sequence). The length of the CDR3 is 16 residues.

Written as DNA, the CDR3 is TGCGCCAGCAGCTTGATTAGACAGCTCTATGGCTACACCTTC. This sequence encodes CASSLIRQLYGYTF. The chain recombines TRBV5-1 with TRBJ1-2, with a possible D match to TRBD1 (5 bases). Trimming took 1 base from V and 4 from J, leaving 11 bases between them. The germline gives CDR1 SGHRS, CDR2 YFSETQ. The CDR3 has 14 amino acids.

This chain links TRBV27 with TRBJ1-2, with D possibly matching TRBD1 (5 bases). The CDR3 totals 13 residues. Germline V gene sequence: CDR1 MNHEY, CDR2 SMNVEV (reference sequence). Between the trimmed V and J ends, which lost 4 bases and 8 bases, there was a span of 14 bases. CDR3 protein: CASSSDLRGGYTF. The CDR3 bases are TGTGCCAGCAGTTCGGACCTTAGGGGAGGCTACACCTTC.

The V gene is TRBV10-2, the J gene TRBJ1-5; TRBD1 matches 8 bases. Germline assignment: CDR1 WSHSY and CDR2 SAAADI. There are 17 residues in the CDR3. V dropped 3 bases and J dropped 0; count of bases not matched to a gene: 7. CDR3 region: CASSDSGQGFSNQPQHF. CDR3 DNA: TGCGCCAGCAGTGATTCCGGACAGGGTTTTAGCAATCAGCCCCAGCATTTT.

The V gene is TRBV3-1 (or the pseudogene TRBV3-2), the J gene TRBJ2-7, with D perhaps TRBD2 (5 bases). Germline V gene data show CDR1 as LGHDT and CDR2 as YNNKEL (reference sequence). The CDR3 has 14 residues. The V end lost 0 bases, the J end lost 4 bases, and 10 bases lay between the germline ends. As DNA, the CDR3 is TGTGCCAGCAGCCAAGAGGACTGGGGATACGAGCAGTACTTC. Amino acid sequence: CASSQEDWGYEQYF.

The chain recombines TRBV6-4 with TRBJ2-1; TRBD2 aligns across 8 bases. Looked up from germline, CDR1 is MRHNA and CDR2 is SNTAGT. The CDR3 extends over 15 amino acids. J was trimmed by 2 bases and V by 4 bases; bases with no gene match: 4. CDR3 sequence: CASSAGLAAYNEQFF. CDR3 nucleotide sequence: TGTGCCAGCAGTGCAGGACTAGCCGCCTACAATGAGCAGTTCTTC.

The V and J genes are TRBV19 and TRBJ1-1; TRBD1 matches 9 bases. Trimming cost V 5 bases and J 0 bases; bases outside gene matches: 13. The CDR3 has 18 amino acids. Germline V gives CDR1 LNHDA, CDR2 SQIVND (reference sequence). The CDR3 protein is CASSSWAFGQGLNTEAFF. For the CDR3, the DNA is TGTGCCAGTAGTTCTTGGGCTTTCGGACAGGGGTTGAACACTGAAGCTTTCTTT.

The V gene is TRBV27, the J gene TRBJ2-2; 8 bases match TRBD1. This CDR3 comprises 16 residues. In germline, CDR1 is MNHEY, CDR2 SMNVEV (reference sequence). V was clipped by 7 bases and J by 7 bases; unmatched bases: 14. Here the CDR3 reads CASISSGQGAGGELFF. CDR3 DNA: TGTGCCAGCATCTCTTCAGGGCAGGGGGCGGGCGGGGAGCTGTTTTTT.

The rearrangement links TRBV18 to TRBJ1-6; tentative D call: TRBD1 (5 bases). The CDR3 is 14 residues long. V shed 1 base and J shed 8 bases, with 9 bases lying between them. Looked up from germline, CDR1 is KGHSH and CDR2 is LQKENI. Here the CDR3 DNA reads TGTGCCAGCTCACCACGACCCAGGGATTCACCCCTCCACTTT. Amino acid sequence: CASSPRPRDSPLHF.

About this clone itself: At one of its ends the junction is not consistent with the germline gene, which may arise from a read error. V usage is TRBV4-1 and J usage is TRBJ2-7; no reliable D call. The germline V gene encodes CDR1 MGHRA and CDR2 YSYEKL. The CDR3 length is 12 residues. This CDR3 reads CASSQDDWRVSF. CDR3 coding DNA: TGCGCCAGCAGCCAAGATGACTGGCGCGTAAGCTTC.

V gene TRBV7-2 combines with J gene TRBJ2-3; unclear D gene. Germline values: CDR1 SGHTA, CDR2 FQGNSA. V was cut by 5 bases and J by 2 bases, with 5 bases left in between. This CDR3 contains 12 residues. CDR3 bases: TGTGCCAGCAGCAAAGCCACAGATACGCAGTATTTT. Protein sequence: CASSKATDTQYF.

The chain carries TRBV19 and TRBJ2-3; possibly TRBD1 for D (6 bases). There are 18 residues in the CDR3. Germline loops: CDR1 LNHDA, CDR2 SQIVND (reference sequence). Trimming took off 5 bases at V and 6 bases at J, with 27 bases between the two ends. The CDR3 is CASSRTSQGLAHSDTQYF. In nucleotides, the CDR3 is TGTGCCAGTAGTCGAACCTCCCAGGGGCTGGCACATTCGGATACGCAGTATTTT.

The CDR3 DNA sequence: TGTGCCAGCAGTGGGACAGGGGGGAGAATGAACACTGAAGCTTTCTTT. Amino acids: CASSGTGGRMNTEAFF. The chain uses TRBV25-1 and TRBJ1-1; TRBD1 agrees at 10 bases. J lost 0 bases, V lost 4 bases, and 5 bases had no gene match. Germline V CDR1 and CDR2: MGHDK, SYGVNS. This CDR3 is 16 amino acids long. Supplemented by reference TRBV25-1 and TRBJ1-1, the full variable domain reads EADIYQTPRYLVIGTGKKITLECSQTMGHDKMYWYQQDPGMELHLIHYSYGVNSTEKGDLSSESTVSRIRTEHFPLTLESARPSHTSQYLCASSGTGGRMNTEAFFGQGTRLTVV.

The chain has TRBV20-1 and TRBJ2-7, with 9 bases that match TRBD2. CDR1 and CDR2 from the germline V gene are DFQATT and SNEGSKA (reference sequence). V shed 3 bases, J shed 6 bases, and the junction held 9 bases outside the gene matches. The CDR3 has 14 residues. The CDR3 sequence: CSASGAGGPGEQYF. CDR3 bases: TGCAGTGCTAGTGGCGCGGGAGGGCCGGGCGAGCAGTACTTC.